The source of this TCR beta chain is a study of Ad26.COV2.S vaccination and SARS-CoV-2 variants. Study-wide results and caveats: Comparability of non-spike TCR breadth was observed across vaccine and placebo recipients.

Treatment: about 20 received Ad26.COV2.S at low or high dose, single or two shots; several received placebo; per-sample allocation not given. Vaccine and placebo recipients were sampled on day 63 after the first injection. In Boston, the donor was an adult between 18-55 years of age. Produced via immunoSEQ multiplex PCR; TCRdb's table is partial and in-frame only. The sample records a few hundred thousand clones, around 82% being singletons. Turning to this clone: Its antigen is currently unknown.

Germline-derived CDR1 and CDR2 are LNHNV and YYDKDF (reference sequence). V gave up 0 bases and J gave up 12 bases, with 18 bases separating them. CDR3 length: 15 amino acids. Specimen: peripheral blood, collected in a trial of Ad26.COV2.S vaccine versus placebo. V and J are TRBV15 and TRBJ2-1; weak D call: TRBD1 (6 bases). This TCR was sampled from a person between 18 and 65 years old who received the Ad26.COV2.S COVID-19 vaccine or a placebo. The CDR3 coding sequence is TGTGCCACCAGCAGAGACAGGACAGAGAGGTCCGGGCAGTTCTTC. It translates to CATSRDRTERSGQFF.